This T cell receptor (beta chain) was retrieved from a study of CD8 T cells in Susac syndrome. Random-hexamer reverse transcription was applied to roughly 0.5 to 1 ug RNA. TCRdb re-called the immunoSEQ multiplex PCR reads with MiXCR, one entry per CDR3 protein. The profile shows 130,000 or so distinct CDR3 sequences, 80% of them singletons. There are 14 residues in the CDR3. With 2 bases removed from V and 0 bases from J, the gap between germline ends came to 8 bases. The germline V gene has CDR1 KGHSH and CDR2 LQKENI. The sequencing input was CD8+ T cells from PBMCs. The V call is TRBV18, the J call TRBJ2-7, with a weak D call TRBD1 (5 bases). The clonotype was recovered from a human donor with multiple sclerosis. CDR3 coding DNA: TGTGCCAGCTCACCAGCAGGGCTCTCCTACGAGCAGTACTTC. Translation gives CASSPAGLSYEQYF.